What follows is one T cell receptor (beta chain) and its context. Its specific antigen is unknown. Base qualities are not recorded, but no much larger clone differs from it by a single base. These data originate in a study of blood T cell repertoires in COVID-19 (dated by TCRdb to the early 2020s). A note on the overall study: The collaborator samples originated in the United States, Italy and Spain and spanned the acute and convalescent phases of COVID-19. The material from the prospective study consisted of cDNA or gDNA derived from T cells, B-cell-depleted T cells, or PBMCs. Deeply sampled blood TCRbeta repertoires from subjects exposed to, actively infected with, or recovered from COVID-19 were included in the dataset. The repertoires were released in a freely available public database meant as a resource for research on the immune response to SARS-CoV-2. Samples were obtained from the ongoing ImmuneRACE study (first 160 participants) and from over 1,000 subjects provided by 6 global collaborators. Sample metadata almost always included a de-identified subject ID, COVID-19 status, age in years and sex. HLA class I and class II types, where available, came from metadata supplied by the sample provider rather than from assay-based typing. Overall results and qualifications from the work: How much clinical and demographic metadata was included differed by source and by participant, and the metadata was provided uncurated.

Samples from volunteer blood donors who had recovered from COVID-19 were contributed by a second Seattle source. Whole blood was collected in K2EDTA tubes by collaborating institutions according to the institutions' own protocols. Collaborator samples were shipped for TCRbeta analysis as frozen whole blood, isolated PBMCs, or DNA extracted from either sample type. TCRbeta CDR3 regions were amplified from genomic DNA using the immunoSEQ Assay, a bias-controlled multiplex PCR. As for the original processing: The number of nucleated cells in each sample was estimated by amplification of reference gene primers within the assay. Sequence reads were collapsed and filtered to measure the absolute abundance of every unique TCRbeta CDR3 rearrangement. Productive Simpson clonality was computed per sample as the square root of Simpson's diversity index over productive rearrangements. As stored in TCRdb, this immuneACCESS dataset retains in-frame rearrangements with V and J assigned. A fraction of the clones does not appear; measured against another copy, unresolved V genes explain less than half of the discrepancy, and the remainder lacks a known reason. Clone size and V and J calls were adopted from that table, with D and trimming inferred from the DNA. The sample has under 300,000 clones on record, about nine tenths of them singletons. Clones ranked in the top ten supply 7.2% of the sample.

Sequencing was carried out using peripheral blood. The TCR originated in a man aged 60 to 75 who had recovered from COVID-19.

The sequenced DNA is TGTGCCATCAGTGGCGGGACAGGGGTGTACGGGAACACCGGGGAGCTGTTTTTT. This translates into CAISGGTGVYGNTGELFF. The rearranged segments are TRBV10-3 and TRBJ2-2; TRBD1 fits 10 bases in the junction. The CDR3 starts with the cysteine, ends with the phenylalanine, and has 18 residues. Only the CDR3 DNA is retained, 54 bases long and in frame from the first base. Compared with germline, V lacks 4 bases and J lacks 1 base; bases without a gene match: 9. Reading the germline V gene gives CDR1 ENHRY and CDR2 SYGVKD.